The T cell receptor (beta chain) under discussion was sequenced for a study of Graves' ophthalmopathy and Graves' hyperthyroidism. Lactation, pregnancy, uncontrolled infections and other autoimmune diseases were all grounds for excluding patients. This clonotype showed up many times. This CDR3 has 18 amino acids. Losses at the gene ends were 7 bases for V and 0 bases for J; bases not matched to a gene: 12. Germline V lookup: CDR1 MDHEN, CDR2 SYDVKM. For repertoire sequencing, the TCR beta CDR3 regions were amplified from RNA transcripts. RT-PCR with HTBI primers came first, then second-round multiplex PCR. TCRdb reanalysed the multiplex PCR reads using MiXCR and keeps one entry per CDR3 protein. The sample shows 680,000 or so distinct CDR3 sequences, about 20% of them seen only once.

The sample consisted of peripheral blood. The chain employs TRBV28 and TRBJ2-4, with TRBD1 matching over 10 bases. This sequence was found in a woman in her late teens or twenties with stable Graves' hyperthyroidism. Some clones in this sample may be carry-over from other donors' samples. The DNA of the CDR3 is TGTGCCAGCACGACCGGGACAGGGGATTTCCTAGCCAAAAACATTCAGTACTTC. Translating it yields CASTTGTGDFLAKNIQYF.